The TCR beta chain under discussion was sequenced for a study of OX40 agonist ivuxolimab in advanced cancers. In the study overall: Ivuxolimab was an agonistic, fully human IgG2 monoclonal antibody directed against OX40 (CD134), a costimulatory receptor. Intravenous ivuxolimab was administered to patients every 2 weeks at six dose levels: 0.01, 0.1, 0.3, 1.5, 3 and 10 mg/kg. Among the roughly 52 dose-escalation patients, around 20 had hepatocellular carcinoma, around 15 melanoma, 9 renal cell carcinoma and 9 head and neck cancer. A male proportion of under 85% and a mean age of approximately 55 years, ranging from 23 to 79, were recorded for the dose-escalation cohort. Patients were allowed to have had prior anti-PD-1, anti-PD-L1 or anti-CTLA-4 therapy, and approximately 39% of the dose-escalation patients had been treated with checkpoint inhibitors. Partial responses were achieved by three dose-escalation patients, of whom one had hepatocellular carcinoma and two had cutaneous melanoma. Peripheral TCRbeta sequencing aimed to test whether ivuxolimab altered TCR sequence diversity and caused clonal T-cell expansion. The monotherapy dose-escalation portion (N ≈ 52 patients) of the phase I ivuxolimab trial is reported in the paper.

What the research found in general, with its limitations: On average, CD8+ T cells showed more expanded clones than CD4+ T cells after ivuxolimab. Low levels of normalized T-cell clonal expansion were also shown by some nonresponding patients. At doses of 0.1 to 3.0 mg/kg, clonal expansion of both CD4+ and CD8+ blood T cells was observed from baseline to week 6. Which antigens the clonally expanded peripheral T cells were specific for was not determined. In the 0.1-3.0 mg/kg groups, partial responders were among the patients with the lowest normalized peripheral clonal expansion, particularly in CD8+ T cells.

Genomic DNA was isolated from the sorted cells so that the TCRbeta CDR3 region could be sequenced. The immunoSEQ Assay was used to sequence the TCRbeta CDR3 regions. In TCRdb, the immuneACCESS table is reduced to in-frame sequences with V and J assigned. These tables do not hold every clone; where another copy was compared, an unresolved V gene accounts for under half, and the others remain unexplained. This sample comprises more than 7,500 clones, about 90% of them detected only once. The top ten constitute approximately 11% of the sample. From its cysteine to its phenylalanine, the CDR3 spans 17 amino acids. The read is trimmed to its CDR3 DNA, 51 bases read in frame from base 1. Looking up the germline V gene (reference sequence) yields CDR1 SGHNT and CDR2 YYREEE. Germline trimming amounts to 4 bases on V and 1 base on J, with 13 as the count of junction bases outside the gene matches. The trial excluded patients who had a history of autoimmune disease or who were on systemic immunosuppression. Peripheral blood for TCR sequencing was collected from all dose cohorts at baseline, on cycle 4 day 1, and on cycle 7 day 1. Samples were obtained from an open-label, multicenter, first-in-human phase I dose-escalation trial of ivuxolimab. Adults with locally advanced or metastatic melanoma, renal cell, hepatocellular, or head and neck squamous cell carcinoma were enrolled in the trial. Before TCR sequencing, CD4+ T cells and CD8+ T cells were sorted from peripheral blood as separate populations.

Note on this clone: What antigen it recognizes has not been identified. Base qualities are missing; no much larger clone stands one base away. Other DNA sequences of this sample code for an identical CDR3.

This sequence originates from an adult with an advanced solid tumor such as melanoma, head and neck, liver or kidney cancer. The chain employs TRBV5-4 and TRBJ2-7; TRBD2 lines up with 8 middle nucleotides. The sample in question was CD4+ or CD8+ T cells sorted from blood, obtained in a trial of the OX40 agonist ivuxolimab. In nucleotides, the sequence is TGTGCCAGCAGCCAACACGTGGACGGGGGGGGGTCCTACGAGCAGTACTTC. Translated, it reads CASSQHVDGGGSYEQYF.